This T cell receptor beta chain was sequenced in a study of blood T cell repertoires in COVID-19. Study-level background: Whether acute or convalescent, the COVID-19 samples came from the United States, Italy and Spain. PBMCs, B-cell-depleted T cells, or T cells provided the cDNA or gDNA that made up the material.

Germline CDR1 SGHNT, CDR2 YENEEA. Losses at the gene ends were 4 bases for V and 5 bases for J; bases not matched to a gene: 9. The CDR3 extends over 15 amino acids. Authors' processing steps: Estimates of nucleated cell counts were drawn from the amplification of reference gene primers. The table came from immunoSEQ multiplex PCR; TCRdb's copy has only in-frame clones and leaves some out. The DNA was the basis for D and trimming; V, J and clone size are from that table. Here the sample spans more than 200,000 clones, 80% to 90% being singletons. The sample taken for sequencing was peripheral blood. The chain uses TRBV11-3 and TRBJ2-7; 9 nucleotides line up with TRBD2. The receptor was derived from a young man with active or convalescent COVID-19. CDR3 sequence (DNA): TGTGCCAGCAGCTCCCGCGGGGGGGCCATGGACGAGCAGTACTTC. Its protein product is CASSSRGGAMDEQYF.